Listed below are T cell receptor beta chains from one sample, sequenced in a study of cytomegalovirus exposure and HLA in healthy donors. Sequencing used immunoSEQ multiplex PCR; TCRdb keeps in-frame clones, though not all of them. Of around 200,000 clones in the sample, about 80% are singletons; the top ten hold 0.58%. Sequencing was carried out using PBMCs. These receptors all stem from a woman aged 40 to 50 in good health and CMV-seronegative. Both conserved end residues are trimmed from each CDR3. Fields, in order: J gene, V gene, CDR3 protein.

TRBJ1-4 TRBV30 AWSGRTPDYATNEKLF
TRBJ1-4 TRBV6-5 ASSYSPRVMKKLF
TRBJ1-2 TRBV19 ASSMGSSRLNYGYT
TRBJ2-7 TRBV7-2 ASSLGHSYEQY
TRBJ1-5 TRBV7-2 ASSFGGTTRNQPQH
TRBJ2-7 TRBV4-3 ASSQDYGYEQY
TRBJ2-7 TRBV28 ASTSLGRVRQY
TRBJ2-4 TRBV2 ASSPGTSKNIQY
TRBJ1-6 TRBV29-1 SVRGEGNSPLH
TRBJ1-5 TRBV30 AWGGPLTGNQPQH
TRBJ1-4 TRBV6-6 ASSWTGPNEKLF
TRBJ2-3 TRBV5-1 ASSLDGRGFSDTQY
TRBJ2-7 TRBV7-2 ASSLSAGGAYEQY
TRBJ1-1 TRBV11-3 ASLGGGEAF
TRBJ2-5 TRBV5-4 ASSLRPGETQY
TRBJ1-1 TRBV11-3 ASSSGTAMLNTEAF
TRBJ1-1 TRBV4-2 ASSQVEGNTEAF
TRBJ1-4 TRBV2 ASGPIQNEKLF
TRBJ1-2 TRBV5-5 ASSDSGGYYGYT
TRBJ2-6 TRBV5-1 ASSLREAGANVLT
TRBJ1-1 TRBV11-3 ASGLGPQENTEAF
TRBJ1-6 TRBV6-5 ASSYSSGGSYSPLH
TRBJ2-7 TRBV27 ASSFLRGVYEQY
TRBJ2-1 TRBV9 ASSAPQGPNEQF
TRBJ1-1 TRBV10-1 ASSEADRGHTNTEAF
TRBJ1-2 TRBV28 ASSPGTGFGGYT
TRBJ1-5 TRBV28 ASSLWIGAGNQPQH
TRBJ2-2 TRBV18 ASSKERPGTGELF
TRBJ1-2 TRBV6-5 ASSFGQPTTYGYT
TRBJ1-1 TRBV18 ASSPGASEAF
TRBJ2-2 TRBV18 ASSGSGTVLAGELF
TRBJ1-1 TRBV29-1 SSRGGGYTEAF
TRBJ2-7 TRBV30 AWSGGPYEQY
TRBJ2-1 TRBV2 ASSPGLAGGRVGNEQF
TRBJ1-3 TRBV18 ASSPEVGRAGNTIY
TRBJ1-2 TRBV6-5 ASSPRGRGYGYT
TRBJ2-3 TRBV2 ASSDLAGGTTDTQY
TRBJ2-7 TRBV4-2 ASSQDQQGFEQY
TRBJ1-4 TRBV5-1 ASSTEGVGEKLF
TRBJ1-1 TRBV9 ASSVLTGGDTEAF
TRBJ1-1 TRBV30 SSNTEAF
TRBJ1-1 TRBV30 AWSTRGRTEAF
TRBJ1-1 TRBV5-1 ASSYGQGEAF
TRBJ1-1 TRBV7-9 SSSLGGGEAF